Sequencing of this T cell receptor (beta chain) was carried out in a study of control samples from healthy donors and cancer patients. Sequenced by immunoSEQ multiplex PCR; TCRdb stores in-frame clones only, minus some. The data show about 99,000 clones, around 88% seen once. The ends were cut back, 8 bases at V and 0 bases at J, with 7 bases in the middle. From germline, CDR1 is LGHDT and CDR2 YNNKEL (reference sequence). This CDR3 spans 12 amino acids. The TCR originated in a man aged 60 to 75 with lung cancer. The chain couples TRBV3-1 (or the pseudogene TRBV3-2) to TRBJ1-1, with D perhaps matching TRBD1 (6 bases). Sequenced input: PBMCs. The CDR3 nucleotides are TGTGCCAGCGGACAGATGAACACTGAAGCTTTCTTT. Translating gives CASGQMNTEAFF.